A single T cell receptor beta chain is shown here with its context. These data originate in a study of blood T cell repertoires in COVID-19. As for the study in general: Samples came from the United States, Italy and Spain, spanning acute and convalescent COVID-19.

The CDR3 is made up of 16 amino acids. With V trimmed by 5 bases and J by 6 bases, 6 bases remained unmatched. The V gene's germline CDR1 is SGHAT and CDR2 FQNNGV. Sequencing was performed with immunoSEQ multiplex PCR; in TCRdb, only in-frame clones are kept and a portion is missing. The table records 200,000 to 250,000 clones, roughly 80% of them present only once. The TCR was taken from an elderly woman with acute or convalescent COVID-19. Sequencing was performed on peripheral blood. V is TRBV11-2 and J is TRBJ2-1; 14 nucleotides line up with TRBD2. CDR3 in amino acids: CASSPGTSGSINEQFF. CDR3 nucleotide sequence: TGTGCCAGCAGCCCCGGGACTAGCGGGAGTATCAATGAGCAGTTCTTC.